Following are 10 T cell receptor beta chains from one sample sequenced in a study of blood T cell repertoires in COVID-19. Some clones are missing from TCRdb's copy, which holds only in-frame ones; the method was immunoSEQ multiplex PCR. The sample carries some 110,000 clones, roughly four fifths recorded once. The specimen sequenced was peripheral blood. The receptors shown here come from a woman in her 70s with acute or convalescent COVID-19.

This chain links TRBV5-4 with TRBJ1-2; 7 nucleotides align to TRBD1. Germline V gene lookup returns CDR1 SGHNT and CDR2 YYREEE (reference sequence). V lost 3 bases, J lost 4 bases, and 12 bases stayed unmatched. This CDR3 region has 16 residues. The CDR3 region is CASSSHPSTGTYGYTF. DNA of the CDR3: TGTGCCAGCAGCTCCCATCCTTCGACAGGGACCTATGGCTACACCTTC.

This clone was found once. This chain links TRBV29-1 with TRBJ1-4, with 7 bases that match TRBD1. V lost 5 bases, J lost 6 bases, and 6 bases stayed unmatched. Germline CDR1 SQVTM, CDR2 ANQGSEA. The CDR3 contains 13 residues. CDR3 nucleotide sequence: TGCAGCGTTCTTCTCGGGACAGATGAAAAACTGTTTTTT. Translation: CSVLLGTDEKLFF.

J is TRBJ2-1 and V is TRBV10-3; 9 nucleotides line up with TRBD1. V was clipped by 6 bases and J by 9 bases; unmatched bases: 12. Per germline, CDR1 ENHRY and CDR2 SYGVKD. The CDR3 extends over 15 amino acids. CDR3 amino acids: CAIRETGTGTGEQFF. The DNA of the CDR3 is TGTGCCATCAGAGAAACCGGGACAGGGACCGGTGAGCAGTTCTTC.

The J gene is TRBJ2-5, the V gene TRBV20-1, with D possibly matching TRBD1 (5 bases). V lost 3 bases and J 2 bases, leaving 16 bases between the germline ends. CDR3 length: 15 amino acids. Germline V gives CDR1 DFQATT, CDR2 SNEGSKA (reference sequence). The CDR3 protein is CSASTQGIPQETQYF. CDR3 nucleotides: TGCAGTGCTAGTACGCAGGGAATCCCGCAAGAGACCCAGTACTTC.

The V and J genes are TRBV6-1 and TRBJ2-3; 9 positions match TRBD2. The V gene end was trimmed by 4 bases and the J gene end by 7 bases; junction bases not matched to a gene: 12. The CDR3 has 16 residues. The germline gives CDR1 MNHNS, CDR2 SASEGT. CDR3 nucleotide sequence: TGTGCCAGCAGTGCGAAGCGTAGCGGGGGCCCGCATACGCAGTATTTT. This gives the protein CASSAKRSGGPHTQYF.

The chain recombines TRBV3-1 (or the pseudogene TRBV3-2) with TRBJ1-1; D might be TRBD1 (6 bases). Trimming cost V 5 bases and J 6 bases, with 16 bases left between them. CDR3 size: 14 residues. Per germline, CDR1 LGHDT and CDR2 YNNKEL (reference sequence). The CDR3 here is CASSGGAPTSEAFF. For the CDR3, the DNA is TGTGCCAGCAGCGGGGGGGCCCCAACGTCTGAAGCTTTCTTT.

The chain employs TRBV7-2 and TRBJ2-3; 11 bases are a match to TRBD2. CDR3 length equals 16 residues. V was pared by 5 bases and J by 2 bases, with 6 bases of the junction left unmatched. Germline CDR1 SGHTA, CDR2 FQGNSA. The CDR3, as DNA: TGTGCCAGCAGCAACAGACTAGCGGGAACCACAGATACGCAGTATTTT. Translating gives CASSNRLAGTTDTQYF.

This sequence joins TRBV10-3 and TRBJ1-1; 12 bases match TRBD1. Germline loops: CDR1 ENHRY, CDR2 SYGVKD. The CDR3 sequence is 16 residues long. Trimming cost V 7 bases and J 5 bases; bases outside gene matches: 11. CDR3 sequence: CAINRRDRGLGTEAFF. The CDR3 nucleotides are TGTGCCATCAACCGCCGGGACAGGGGGCTGGGAACTGAAGCTTTCTTT.

V and J are TRBV6-5 and TRBJ2-7; 7 nucleotides match TRBD1. The trim removed 8 bases at V and 2 bases at J, leaving 9 bases unmatched. The germline V gene has CDR1 MNHEY and CDR2 SVGAGI. CDR3 length: 14 amino acids. In nucleotides, the CDR3 is TGTGCCAGCCTAGTCCCCGGGACAGCCTACGAGCAGTACTTC. Encoded protein: CASLVPGTAYEQYF.

The chain joins TRBV30 to TRBJ1-1, with a tentative D call TRBD1 (5 bases). The CDR3 has 13 amino acids. V dropped 4 bases and J dropped 1 base, with 10 bases sitting between them. CDR1 GTSNPN and CDR2 SVGIG come from the germline V gene (reference sequence). For the CDR3, the DNA is TGTGCCTGGATCACTACAGGGAACACTGAAGCTTTCTTT. It codes for CAWITTGNTEAFF.